This T cell receptor beta chain was identified in a study of beta chain features in type 1 diabetes. Expressed TCRB transcripts got sequenced, as all isolated RNA was reverse transcribed. The table came from immunoSEQ multiplex PCR; TCRdb's copy has only in-frame clones and leaves some out. The sample includes around 310,000 clones, about 13% seen only once; the top ten take 0.015%. This clone was detected only a few times. Its antigen is unknown. Every donor had blood drawn once into heparin, approximately 120 mL on average. Study-wide results and caveats: The question left open here concerned HLA type influencing TCRB rearrangement. There was a moderate but significant shortening of TCRB CDR3s in all four CD4+ subsets of Type 1 diabetes patients. Diminished insertions and augmented deletions at VDJ junctions characterized type 1 diabetes patients.

The junction had 5 bases not matched to a gene; V was cut back by 0 bases and J by 4 bases. Germline CDR1 reads SGDLS; CDR2 reads YYNGEE. This CDR3 comprises 15 residues. The chain combines TRBV9 with TRBJ2-3; TRBD2 agrees at 7 bases. This clonotype was sampled from a woman aged 18-29 years with type 1 diabetes. Sequencing was done on a sample of naive CD4+ T cells from blood. In nucleotides, the CDR3 is TGTGCCAGCAGCGTAGGGGGCGGGAGTGCAGATACGCAGTATTTT. This codes for CASSVGGGSADTQYF.